This T cell receptor (beta chain) originates from a study of cytomegalovirus exposure and HLA in healthy donors. Overall study results and limits: TCR beta V- and J-gene trimming, according to a later analysis, was linked to a missense DCLRE1C variant.

Trimming cost V 5 bases and J 2 bases, with 6 bases left between them. CDR1 SGHVS and CDR2 FNYEAQ come from the germline V gene. The CDR3 consists of 12 residues. This clone was seen only a few times. What it binds is not known. PCR used 60 Vbeta primers and 13 Jbeta primers. Produced via immunoSEQ multiplex PCR; TCRdb's table is partial and in-frame only. The sample yields approximately 190,000 clones, more than 65% seen once. Source material: PBMCs. The chain is built from TRBV7-6 and TRBJ1-2; no reliable D call. This sequence originates from a man aged 40-55 years in good health and CMV-seropositive. The CDR3 bases are TGTGCCAGCAGCCAGTTGAACTATGGCTACACCTTC. It specifies CASSQLNYGYTF.